A single sample gave rise to the 15 T cell receptor beta chains below, sequenced in a study of T-cell reconstitution after alpha-beta-depleted transplantation in children. Unique molecular identifiers were used in preparing the TCRbeta library. One entry per CDR3 protein results from TCRdb running MiXCR on the PCR reads. The sample carries roughly 350,000 distinct CDR3 sequences, around 16% recorded once. The input for sequencing was PBMCs, mostly from graft donor cells, taken 360 days after TCRalphabeta/CD19-depleted stem cell transplant. The source of these receptors is a male patient aged 2 to 10 who had a stem cell transplant for acute lymphoblastic leukemia, so the T cells may come from the graft donor.

This clonotype has a handful of counts. The chain joins TRBV5-5 to TRBJ2-1; 7 positions agree with TRBD1. Germline trimming cut 0 bases from V and 8 bases from J; bases unmatched to any gene: 11. This CDR3 comprises 16 residues. Germline CDR1 is SGHKS and CDR2 is YYEKEE (reference sequence). The CDR3 region is CASSLGRGGAQYEQFF. CDR3 DNA sequence: TGTGCCAGCAGCTTGGGAAGAGGGGGCGCGCAATATGAGCAGTTCTTC.

V usage is TRBV7-2 and J usage is TRBJ2-3, with D possibly matching TRBD2 (6 bases). The germline gives CDR1 SGHTA, CDR2 FQGNSA. The ends were cut back, 5 bases at V and 6 bases at J, with 24 bases in the middle. This CDR3 spans 17 amino acids. The CDR3 reads CASSQAGGYRSLDTQYF. DNA of the CDR3: TGTGCCAGCAGCCAGGCAGGAGGGTATAGAAGTTTGGATACGCAGTATTTT.

This clonotype was counted at least ten times. The gene calls are TRBV10-3 and TRBJ1-3, with no clear D. The V gene lost 2 bases and the J gene lost 0 bases, with 17 bases spanning the gap. The CDR3 loop spans 18 amino acids. Germline-derived CDR1 and CDR2 are ENHRY and SYGVKD. CDR3 bases: TGTGCCATCAGTGAGGCCCGGCGGGTGCCATCCTCTGGAAACACCATATATTTT. Translation gives CAISEARRVPSSGNTIYF.

The chain recombines TRBV4-3 with TRBJ2-3; perhaps D is TRBD1 or TRBD2 (6 bases each). The CDR3 has 17 residues. CDR1 LGHNA and CDR2 YSLEER come from the germline V gene. V gave up 2 bases and J gave up 7 bases, with 22 bases separating them. The CDR3 region is CASSQLGGQGRRYTQYF. The DNA of the CDR3 is TGCGCCAGCAGCCAACTCGGGGGCCAGGGCCGGAGGTATACGCAGTATTTT.

This clonotype was detected a few times. This chain connects TRBV3-1 to TRBJ2-2, with 10 bases matching TRBD2. The length of the CDR3 is 16 residues. Germline CDR1 reads LGHDT; CDR2 reads YNNKEL (reference sequence). The V segment lost 2 bases and the J segment 6 bases; nucleotides outside the gene matches: 6. CDR3 residues: CASSQYFSGRSGELFF. Written as DNA, the CDR3 is TGTGCCAGCAGCCAATACTTTAGCGGGAGGTCCGGGGAGCTGTTTTTT.

A few counts support this clonotype. The chain recombines TRBV30 with TRBJ2-2; maybe TRBD2 (6 bases). V was cut by 5 bases and J by 1 base, with 8 bases left in between. Germline CDR1 and CDR2: GTSNPN and SVGIG (reference sequence). This CDR3 is built from 13 residues. Written as DNA, the CDR3 is TGTGCCTGGCACGGGAGGAACACCGGGGAGCTGTTTTTT. Amino acid sequence: CAWHGRNTGELFF.

This clonotype was observed many times. CDR3 in amino acids: CASSLKPGSSYNEQFF. The CDR3 nucleotides are TGTGCCAGCAGTTTGAAACCAGGCAGCTCCTACAATGAGCAGTTCTTC. The gene calls are TRBV12-3 or TRBV12-4 and TRBJ2-1; no clear D. Trimming left V 3 bases short and J 0 bases short, with 12 bases between. This CDR3 comprises 16 residues.

V is TRBV7-9 and J is TRBJ2-7, with unresolved D. The CDR3 extends over 12 amino acids. Germline assignment: CDR1 SEHNR and CDR2 FQNEAQ (reference sequence). V was clipped by 5 bases and J by 4 bases, with 9 bases between them. This chain's CDR3 is CASSAVDYEQYF. In nucleotides, the CDR3 is TGTGCCAGCAGCGCGGTGGATTACGAGCAGTACTTC.

This chain links TRBV10-3 with TRBJ2-2, with 11 bases identical to TRBD1. The J segment lost 6 bases and the V segment lost 6 bases, leaving 3 bases of the junction unmatched. The CDR3 consists of 14 residues. CDR1 ENHRY and CDR2 SYGVKD come from the germline V gene. CDR3 in DNA: TGTGCCATCAGCTGGACAGGGGGCCCCGGGGAGCTGTTTTTT. Its protein is CAISWTGGPGELFF.

V and J are TRBV2 and TRBJ2-1, with D possibly TRBD2 on 5 matching bases. This CDR3 comprises 13 residues. Germline CDR1 and CDR2: SNHLY and FYNNEI. Trimming removed 9 bases at V and 4 bases at J, with 13 bases between. CDR3 amino acids: CARAELVYNEQFF. CDR3 sequence (DNA): TGTGCCAGAGCTGAACTAGTTTACAATGAGCAGTTCTTC.

Ten or more counts support this clonotype. The junction and the germline gene differ at one end; a read error may be behind it. The chain recombines TRBV29-1 with TRBJ2-1, with D perhaps matching TRBD1 or TRBD2 (6 bases each). CDR1 is SQVTM and CDR2 is ANQGSEA in the germline V gene. The CDR3 is 16 amino acids. The CDR3 sequence: CSVEGMGGLRYNEQFF. For the CDR3, the DNA is TGCAGCGTAGAAGGAATGGGGGGCCTTAGGTACAATGAGCAGTTCTTC.

This clonotype has ten or more counts. The chain recombines TRBV6-2 or TRBV6-3 with TRBJ2-1; weak D call: TRBD1 (6 bases). The CDR3 extends over 13 amino acids. V was cut by 0 bases and J by 7 bases, with 7 bases left in between. Germline assignment: CDR1 MNHEY and CDR2 SVGEGT. CDR3 amino acids: CASSYSRGNEQFF. The CDR3 region has the DNA TGTGCCAGCAGTTACTCGAGGGGGAATGAGCAGTTCTTC.

This rearrangement joins TRBV28 to TRBJ1-3; tentative D call: TRBD1 (5 bases). Germline V lookup: CDR1 MDHEN, CDR2 SYDVKM. Trimming stripped 3 bases from V and 0 bases from J, with 15 bases between. CDR3 length: 17 amino acids. This CDR3 reads CASSLGTRAASGNTIYF. DNA for the CDR3: TGTGCCAGCAGTTTGGGGACCCGGGCAGCCTCTGGAAACACCATATATTTT.

This clonotype was counted only a few times. The chain links TRBV5-6 to TRBJ2-5; 9 bases map to TRBD2. The CDR3 is 18 amino acids. With 1 base clipped from V and 2 bases from J, the junction kept 12 bases outside the gene matches. CDR1 is SGHDT, CDR2 YYEEEE, per germline. The CDR3 loop is CASSLRASGIPRQETQYF. CDR3 bases: TGTGCCAGCAGCTTGAGGGCTAGCGGGATACCGAGGCAAGAGACCCAGTACTTC.

The chain is built from TRBV3-1 and TRBJ2-1, with 8 bases identical to TRBD2. Unmatched junction bases numbered 14, after V lost 5 bases and J lost 8 bases. The CDR3 runs to 16 residues. Germline V gene data show CDR1 as LGHDT and CDR2 as YNNKEL (reference sequence). The DNA of the CDR3 is TGTGCCAGCAGCAAAAGCCGGCGACTAGCGAAGGATGAGCAGTTCTTC. This translates into CASSKSRRLAKDEQFF.